The rows below give T cell receptor beta chains drawn from one sample of a study of T cells in localized non-small cell lung cancer. Sequencing used immunoSEQ multiplex PCR; TCRdb keeps in-frame clones, though not all of them. The sample records about 2,600 clones, nearly 25% being singletons. The material sequenced was lung tumor tissue, taken before any cancer treatment. Receptors originate from a woman aged 40-75 years with stage I lung adenocarcinoma. The CDR3 runs from the conserved cysteine through the conserved F or W. D genes are given only for firm matches. Rows may omit the clone size; those that give it use once, few, many or a size class.

abundance: .
d_gene: .
v_gene: TRBV28
j_gene: TRBJ2-7
CDR3nt: TGTGCCAGCAGTTTGAGGGGGAGGGGACCTTCCGAGCAGTACTTC
CDR3aa: CASSLRGRGPSEQYF

abundance: .
d_gene: .
v_gene: TRBV5-1
j_gene: TRBJ1-2
CDR3nt: TGCGCCAGCAGCCAGGTTACGGAGGGCGACTATGGCTACACCTTC
CDR3aa: CASSQVTEGDYGYTF

abundance: .
d_gene: TRBD2
v_gene: TRBV19
j_gene: TRBJ2-1
CDR3nt: TGTGCCAGTAGTATAGTTAGCGGGAGGGGGAATGAGCAGTTCTTC
CDR3aa: CASSIVSGRGNEQFF

abundance: .
d_gene: .
v_gene: TRBV10-2
j_gene: TRBJ2-1
CDR3nt: TGCGCCAGCAGTGAACTTCCAGGGGGGAATGAGCAGTTCTTC
CDR3aa: CASSELPGGNEQFF

abundance: .
d_gene: .
v_gene: TRBV6-8
j_gene: TRBJ2-7
CDR3nt: TGTGCCAGCAGTTACTCAGAAGGAGGCGAGCAGTACTTC
CDR3aa: CASSYSEGGEQYF

abundance: medium-sized
d_gene: TRBD1
v_gene: TRBV11-3
j_gene: TRBJ2-7
CDR3nt: TGTGCCAGCAGCTTATCCGGGACAGGTCTACGAGAGCAGTACTTC
CDR3aa: CASSLSGTGLREQYF

abundance: .
d_gene: .
v_gene: TRBV19
j_gene: TRBJ2-1
CDR3nt: TGTGCCAGTAGTCCTCAGAGGTGGCGGGACTCCTACAATGAGCAGTTCTTC
CDR3aa: CASSPQRWRDSYNEQFF

abundance: .
d_gene: .
v_gene: TRBV11-3
j_gene: TRBJ1-4
CDR3nt: TGTGCCAGCAGCTTATTCGGCGGAGTCGGTGAAAAACTGTTTTTT
CDR3aa: CASSLFGGVGEKLFF

abundance: .
d_gene: .
v_gene: TRBV10-2
j_gene: TRBJ1-1
CDR3nt: TGCGCCAGCAGTGAGTGGGGGAGTGAGACTGAAGCTTTCTTT
CDR3aa: CASSEWGSETEAFF

abundance: .
d_gene: .
v_gene: TRBV6-8
j_gene: TRBJ2-7
CDR3nt: TGTGCCAGCAGTCCCCTAGCTCACGGCGGCGAGCAGTACTTC
CDR3aa: CASSPLAHGGEQYF

abundance: few
d_gene: .
v_gene: TRBV19
j_gene: TRBJ1-1
CDR3nt: TGTGCCAGTAGCACCGACAGCCTGAACACTGAAGCTTTCTTT
CDR3aa: CASSTDSLNTEAFF

abundance: few
d_gene: .
v_gene: TRBV11-3
j_gene: TRBJ1-1
CDR3nt: TGTGCCAGCAGCTTTGCTACAGGGAGGATGAACACTGAAGCTTTCTTT
CDR3aa: CASSFATGRMNTEAFF

abundance: medium-sized
d_gene: TRBD1
v_gene: TRBV11-3
j_gene: TRBJ1-1
CDR3nt: TGTGCCAGCAGCTCTTCCGGGACAGGGCCGGCTGAAGCTTTCTTT
CDR3aa: CASSSSGTGPAEAFF

abundance: .
d_gene: .
v_gene: TRBV30
j_gene: TRBJ2-7
CDR3nt: TGTGCCTCCAAACGGGGCAGCAGCTACGAGCAGTACTTC
CDR3aa: CASKRGSSYEQYF

abundance: few
d_gene: .
v_gene: TRBV9
j_gene: TRBJ1-2
CDR3nt: TGTGCCAGCAGCCCGAGGGAGGATACTGGCTACACCTTC
CDR3aa: CASSPREDTGYTF

abundance: medium-sized
d_gene: .
v_gene: TRBV9
j_gene: TRBJ2-1
CDR3nt: TGTGCCAGCAGCGTAGCCGTTGGGGTTTGGGAGCAGTTCTTC
CDR3aa: CASSVAVGVWEQFF

abundance: .
d_gene: .
v_gene: TRBV19
j_gene: TRBJ2-7
CDR3nt: TGTGCCAGTAGTATGGCGGCAGGGCGGATCGAGCAGTACTTC
CDR3aa: CASSMAAGRIEQYF

abundance: .
d_gene: .
v_gene: TRBV19
j_gene: TRBJ2-1
CDR3nt: TGTGCCAGTAGTACCCGACAGTACAATGAGCAGTTCTTC
CDR3aa: CASSTRQYNEQFF

abundance: few
d_gene: .
v_gene: TRBV11-3
j_gene: TRBJ2-6
CDR3nt: TGTGCCAGCAGCCCCGTGACTGAGGGGGCCAACGTCCTGACTTTC
CDR3aa: CASSPVTEGANVLTF

abundance: .
d_gene: TRBD2
v_gene: TRBV28
j_gene: TRBJ2-4
CDR3nt: TGTGCCAGCACCCTCTCCACTACTAGCGGACTAGGGGGGAACATTCAGTACTTC
CDR3aa: CASTLSTTSGLGGNIQYF

abundance: .
d_gene: TRBD2
v_gene: TRBV5-1
j_gene: TRBJ2-7
CDR3nt: TGCGCCAGCAGTTTTAGCGGGGAGGCATACGAGCAGTACTTC
CDR3aa: CASSFSGEAYEQYF

abundance: .
d_gene: .
v_gene: TRBV19
j_gene: TRBJ2-4
CDR3nt: TGTGCCAGTAGTATAGATCCCACAGCCGCCAAAAACATTCAGTACTTC
CDR3aa: CASSIDPTAAKNIQYF

abundance: medium-sized
d_gene: TRBD2
v_gene: TRBV9
j_gene: TRBJ2-7
CDR3nt: TGTGCCAGCAGCATGCAGCGGGGGCTCTCCTACGAGCAGTACTTC
CDR3aa: CASSMQRGLSYEQYF

abundance: .
d_gene: .
v_gene: TRBV9
j_gene: TRBJ1-1
CDR3nt: TGTGCCAGCAGCGTAGGGGCAGGGCAAGGGACTGAAGCTTTCTTT
CDR3aa: CASSVGAGQGTEAFF

abundance: few
d_gene: .
v_gene: TRBV6-8
j_gene: TRBJ1-5
CDR3nt: TGTGCCAGCACTGCGGCCCCCCAAGGACAGCCCCAGCATTTT
CDR3aa: CASTAAPQGQPQHF

abundance: medium-sized
d_gene: .
v_gene: TRBV11-3
j_gene: TRBJ1-1
CDR3nt: TGTGCCAGCAGCTTAGACTTCATGAACACTGAAGCTTTCTTT
CDR3aa: CASSLDFMNTEAFF

abundance: few
d_gene: .
v_gene: TRBV19
j_gene: TRBJ1-5
CDR3nt: TGTGCCAGTACCACCCACAGAGTAGGCAATCAGCCCCAGCATTTT
CDR3aa: CASTTHRVGNQPQHF

abundance: .
d_gene: .
v_gene: TRBV18
j_gene: TRBJ1-1
CDR3nt: TGTGCCAGCTCACCACGGCGGGAATTGGTACTGGGCACTGAAGCTTTCTTT
CDR3aa: CASSPRRELVLGTEAFF

abundance: .
d_gene: .
v_gene: TRBV14
j_gene: TRBJ2-3
CDR3nt: TGTGCCAGCAGCCAAGTCGGTGGGTCCAGCACAGATACGCAGTATTTT
CDR3aa: CASSQVGGSSTDTQYF

abundance: .
d_gene: .
v_gene: TRBV14
j_gene: TRBJ1-2
CDR3nt: TGTGCCAGCAGCCAAGATAATAACCCAACTCGGGGCTACACCTTC
CDR3aa: CASSQDNNPTRGYTF

abundance: .
d_gene: .
v_gene: TRBV28
j_gene: TRBJ2-4
CDR3nt: TGTGCCAGCAGTTTACGGGATCAAAACATTCAGTACTTC
CDR3aa: CASSLRDQNIQYF

abundance: .
d_gene: .
v_gene: TRBV6-8
j_gene: TRBJ1-2
CDR3nt: TGTGCCAGCAGTTACCCCCTCACGTCTAACTATGGCTACACCTTC
CDR3aa: CASSYPLTSNYGYTF

abundance: few
d_gene: TRBD1
v_gene: TRBV10-3
j_gene: TRBJ1-1
CDR3nt: TGTGCCATCAGTGAGTCCAGGGGGACTGAAGCTTTCTTT
CDR3aa: CAISESRGTEAFF

abundance: .
d_gene: .
v_gene: TRBV6-8
j_gene: TRBJ2-4
CDR3nt: TGTGCCAGCAGTTACTCGAGATCAAACATTCAGTACTTC
CDR3aa: CASSYSRSNIQYF

abundance: .
d_gene: .
v_gene: TRBV11-3
j_gene: TRBJ2-2
CDR3nt: TGTGCCAGCAGCCAAGGAGGACCGATGAACACCGGGGAGCTGTTTTTT
CDR3aa: CASSQGGPMNTGELFF

abundance: few
d_gene: .
v_gene: TRBV6-8
j_gene: TRBJ1-2
CDR3nt: TGTGCCAGCTTAGCTGGGGAATCTAGCGAATATGGCTACACCTTC
CDR3aa: CASLAGESSEYGYTF

abundance: .
d_gene: TRBD1
v_gene: TRBV11-3
j_gene: TRBJ2-7
CDR3nt: TGTGCCAGCAGCCGGGACAGGGGTTCCTACGAGCAGTACTTC
CDR3aa: CASSRDRGSYEQYF

abundance: .
d_gene: TRBD2
v_gene: TRBV5-1
j_gene: TRBJ2-7
CDR3nt: TGCGCCAGCAGCCAGGGGACTAGCGGGGGCTACGAGCAGTACTTC
CDR3aa: CASSQGTSGGYEQYF

abundance: few
d_gene: .
v_gene: TRBV11-3
j_gene: TRBJ2-7
CDR3nt: TGTGCCAGCAGACCACAGGACAGAATCGGGTCCTACGAGCAGTACTTC
CDR3aa: CASRPQDRIGSYEQYF